This T cell receptor beta chain was documented in a study of OX40 agonist ivuxolimab in advanced cancers. Overall study findings and caveats: Among patients with partial responses at 0.1-3.0 mg/kg, clonal expansion was among the lowest. Dosing at 0.1 to 3.0 mg/kg was accompanied by clonal expansion of CD4+ and CD8+ blood T cells by week 6. Expanded clones were, on average, more numerous among CD8+ T cells than CD4+.

The data were produced by immunoSEQ multiplex PCR, yet TCRdb's version contains in-frame clones alone and is incomplete. The sample has about 82,000 clones, around 83% seen once. Between the trimmed V and J ends, which lost 8 bases and 4 bases, there was a span of 20 bases. The CDR3 has 15 amino acids. Per the germline V gene, CDR1 is MNHNS and CDR2 is SASEGT. On this clone: Antigen specificity is unknown.

The receptor's source is an adult with an advanced solid tumor such as melanoma, head and neck, liver or kidney cancer. The rearrangement joins TRBV6-1 to TRBJ2-5; no reliable D call. The sample here was CD4+ or CD8+ T cells sorted from blood, taken in a trial of the OX40 agonist ivuxolimab. This CDR3 is CASRTMVLAAETQYF. CDR3 nucleotide sequence: TGTGCCAGCCGAACTATGGTCCTCGCGGCAGAGACCCAGTACTTC.